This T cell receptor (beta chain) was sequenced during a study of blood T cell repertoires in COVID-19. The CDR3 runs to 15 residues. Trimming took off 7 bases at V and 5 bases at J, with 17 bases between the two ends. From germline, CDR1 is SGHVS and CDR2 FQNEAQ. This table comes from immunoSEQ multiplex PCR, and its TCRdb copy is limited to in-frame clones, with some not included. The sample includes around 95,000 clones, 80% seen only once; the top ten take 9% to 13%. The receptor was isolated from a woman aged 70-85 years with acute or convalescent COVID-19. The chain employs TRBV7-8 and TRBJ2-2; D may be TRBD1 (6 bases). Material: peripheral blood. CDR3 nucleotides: TGTGCCAGCAACCCCACGGGGACAAAAACCGGGGAGCTGTTTTTT. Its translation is CASNPTGTKTGELFF.